This T cell receptor (beta chain) stems from a study of CD8 T cells in ankylosing spondylitis. Study-level results: Characteristic of ankylosing spondylitis blood, it appeared, was a TCR beta motif comprising about eight highly homologous variants.

Via MiXCR, TCRdb re-called the 5' RACE reads, giving one row per CDR3 protein. The sample lists around 770,000 distinct CDR3 sequences; 12% were seen once. V dropped 5 bases and J dropped 7 bases, with 9 bases sitting between them. The germline gives CDR1 SGHTA, CDR2 FQGNSA. This CDR3 spans 13 amino acids. Details on this clonotype: Antigen specificity is unknown.

The J gene is TRBJ1-6, the V gene TRBV7-2; D not resolved. Sequences were obtained from blood, either unsorted or a sorted T cell fraction (not recorded which). This sequence originates from a male donor with ankylosing spondylitis. CDR3 in DNA: TGTGCCAGCAGCCCCCTGTTGAATTCACCCCTCCACTTT. Its translation is CASSPLLNSPLHF.